The 31 T cell receptor beta chains below all came from one sample that was sequenced in a study of T cells in Graves' hyperthyroidism and ophthalmopathy. The source material, RNA transcripts, was used to amplify TCR beta CDR3 regions. HTBI primers were employed in a first-round RT-PCR of the TCR CDR3. TCRdb re-called the multiplex PCR reads through MiXCR, storing one row per CDR3 protein. This sample has more than 250,000 distinct CDR3 sequences, with 13% to 15% found just once. The sample comprised blood. These receptors all stem from a woman in her fifties or sixties with Graves' hyperthyroidism that later progressed to Graves' ophthalmopathy.

At least ten counts were recorded for this clonotype. The chain carries TRBV28 and TRBJ2-2, with D perhaps assigned TRBD1 or TRBD2 (5 bases each). The CDR3 consists of 14 residues. Trimming stripped 6 bases from V and 4 bases from J, with 12 bases between. Germline loops: CDR1 MDHEN, CDR2 SYDVKM. In DNA, the CDR3 is TGTGCCAGCAGCTATGGGGGTACCACCGGGGAGCTGTTTTTT. It codes for CASSYGGTTGELFF.

This rearrangement joins TRBV19 to TRBJ2-6, with a weak D call TRBD2 (6 bases). This CDR3 is 19 amino acids long. V was clipped by 6 bases and J by 0 bases, with 21 bases between them. The germline gives CDR1 LNHDA, CDR2 SQIVND (reference sequence). The CDR3 region has the DNA TGTGCCAGTAGCCCGAAGGGAGGACGGAGGGTCTCTGGGGCCAACGTCCTGACTTTC. Translation gives CASSPKGGRRVSGANVLTF. Full variable domain (missing parts from reference TRBV19 and TRBJ2-6): DGGITQSPKYLFRKEGQNVTLSCEQNLNHDAMYWYRQDPGQGLRLIYYSQIVNDFQKGDIAEGYSVSREKKESFPLTVTSAQKNPTAFYLCASSPKGGRRVSGANVLTFGAGSRLTVL.

This clonotype showed up many times. V gene TRBV28 combines with J gene TRBJ1-5; tentative D call: TRBD1 (6 bases). Trimming left V 6 bases short and J 5 bases short, with 14 bases between. Per the germline V gene, CDR1 is MDHEN and CDR2 is SYDVKM. There are 14 residues in the CDR3. The CDR3 DNA reads TGTGCCAGCAGAAACAGGGTTTTGTATCAGCCCCAGCATTTT. Protein: CASRNRVLYQPQHF.

This clonotype has a count of ten or more. V and J are TRBV20-1 and TRBJ1-4, with D tentatively TRBD1 (6 bases). The length of the CDR3 is 14 residues. The germline V gene encodes CDR1 DFQATT and CDR2 SNEGSKA (reference sequence). The ends were cut back, 2 bases at V and 7 bases at J, with 14 bases in the middle. The CDR3 is CSARPGGRGEKLFF. CDR3 nucleotides: TGCAGTGCTAGACCCGGGGGCAGGGGTGAAAAACTGTTTTTT.

This clonotype was counted ten times or more. The chain is built from TRBV20-1 and TRBJ2-3, with 10 bases identical to TRBD2. After removal of 4 bases from V and 0 bases from J, the junction contained 7 bases not matched to a gene. Germline V gives CDR1 DFQATT, CDR2 SNEGSKA (reference sequence). This CDR3 contains 16 residues. The CDR3 DNA sequence: TGCAGTGCTACCGAACTGACTAGCGGGAGCACAGATACGCAGTATTTT. Protein: CSATELTSGSTDTQYF.

The gene calls are TRBV6-1 and TRBJ2-7; no clear D gene. Germline CDR1 is MNHNS and CDR2 is SASEGT. The germline V and J ends were trimmed by 0 bases and 0 bases, with 9 bases remaining between them. This CDR3 region has 15 residues. The CDR3 DNA reads as TGTGCCAGCAGTGAAGCCGCAGCGCCCTCCTACGAGCAGTACTTC. Amino acids: CASSEAAAPSYEQYF.

In this sample, this clonotype turned up many times. This sequence joins TRBV24-1 and TRBJ2-2; weak D call: TRBD1 (6 bases). V was pared by 5 bases and J by 5 bases, with 23 bases between. CDR3 size: 18 residues. The germline gives CDR1 KGHDR, CDR2 SFDVKD. The DNA for the CDR3 is TGTGCCACCAGTGCCGGCAGGGGTGAGTCGGGTAGGACCGGGGAGCTGTTTTTT. This translates into CATSAGRGESGRTGELFF.

This clonotype was counted many times. The V and J genes are TRBV12-3 or TRBV12-4 and TRBJ2-7, with 9 bases fitting TRBD1. After removal of 5 bases from V and 6 bases from J, the junction contained 5 bases not matched to a gene. The CDR3 has 13 amino acids. The CDR3 spells CASSPGQGFEQYF. The CDR3 DNA sequence: TGTGCCAGCAGTCCCGGACAGGGGTTCGAGCAGTACTTC.

This clonotype came up a few times. V is TRBV27 and J is TRBJ1-2; 8 bases fit TRBD1. J was trimmed by 5 bases and V by 3 bases; bases with no gene match: 26. Per the germline V gene, CDR1 is MNHEY and CDR2 is SMNVEV (reference sequence). CDR3 length: 21 amino acids. The CDR3 coding sequence is TGTGCCAGCAGTTTCGGGGTGCTAGGTTCACCCCTCGGACAGGGCATTTATGGCTACACCTTC. This translates into CASSFGVLGSPLGQGIYGYTF.

Ten or more counts support this clonotype. The chain joins TRBV20-1 to TRBJ2-7; TRBD1 might be the D (6 bases). In germline, CDR1 is DFQATT, CDR2 SNEGSKA (reference sequence). This CDR3 is 15 amino acids long. The ends were cut back, 0 bases at V and 4 bases at J, with 16 bases in the middle. CDR3 bases: TGCAGTGCTAGAGATCGGAGACAGGCCAAATACGAGCAGTACTTC. Translation gives CSARDRRQAKYEQYF.

This clonotype was observed many times. This chain links TRBV5-6 with TRBJ2-3; TRBD2 matches 10 bases. Trimming cost V 4 bases and J 7 bases; bases outside gene matches: 9. Per germline, CDR1 SGHDT and CDR2 YYEEEE. The CDR3 runs to 15 residues. The CDR3 DNA reads TGTGCCAGCAGCATCGGACTAGCGGCAGGAAATACGCAGTATTTT. The encoded protein is CASSIGLAAGNTQYF.

This clonotype was detected ten times or more. This sequence joins TRBV12-3 or TRBV12-4 and TRBJ2-2; 7 nucleotides agree with TRBD2. This CDR3 is 15 amino acids long. Germline trimming cut 6 bases from V and 6 bases from J; bases unmatched to any gene: 10. The chain's CDR3 is CASSPGLYVAGELFF. Here the CDR3 DNA reads TGTGCCAGCAGCCCGGGACTATACGTTGCCGGGGAGCTGTTTTTT.

This clonotype was picked up a small number of times. This may stem from a read error, because a much larger clone lies one nucleotide away. The chain links TRBV2 to TRBJ2-5; 7 nucleotides line up with TRBD1. CDR1 is SNHLY, CDR2 FYNNEI, per germline. The CDR3 is 13 amino acids. Trimming cost V 8 bases and J 1 base; bases outside gene matches: 4. CDR3: CASGWDSQETQYF. The CDR3 nucleotides read TGTGCCAGCGGCTGGGACAGCCAAGAGACCCAGTACTTC.

There are many counts of this clonotype. This chain uses TRBV12-3 or TRBV12-4 with TRBJ2-7; 10 nucleotides line up with TRBD1. The junction had 4 bases not matched to a gene; V was cut back by 1 base and J by 1 base. The CDR3 has 16 amino acids. CDR3 region: CASSLGGQGDSYEQYF. The CDR3, as DNA: TGTGCCAGCAGTTTAGGAGGACAGGGGGATTCCTACGAGCAGTACTTC.

This clonotype was seen more than once but under ten times. The chain carries TRBV20-1 and TRBJ1-5; perhaps TRBD1 as D (6 bases). The V end lost 1 base, the J end lost 1 base, and 11 bases lay between the germline ends. The CDR3 is 15 residues long. CDR1 is DFQATT, CDR2 SNEGSKA, per germline (reference sequence). CDR3 DNA sequence: TGCAGTGCTAGAGCTTTCGACAGGAGCAATCAGCCCCAGCATTTT. Translating it yields CSARAFDRSNQPQHF.

This clonotype was seen ten or more times. The chain has TRBV27 and TRBJ2-7, with 9 bases aligning to TRBD1. Germline CDR1 and CDR2: MNHEY and SMNVEV (reference sequence). V was pared by 3 bases and J by 2 bases, with 5 bases of the junction left unmatched. This CDR3 has 15 amino acids. Here the CDR3 DNA reads TGTGCCAGCAGTTTCGGGGGGACAGGGACCTACGAGCAGTACTTC. It specifies CASSFGGTGTYEQYF.

This clonotype was counted at least ten times. The rearrangement links TRBV11-2 to TRBJ2-6, with 10 bases that match TRBD2. Germline CDR1 is SGHAT and CDR2 is FQNNGV. This CDR3 contains 19 residues. V shed 3 bases, J shed 2 bases, and the junction held 10 bases outside the gene matches. DNA of the CDR3: TGTGCCAGCAGCTTTCTCGGTCTAGCGGGAGTCGCTGGGGCCAACGTCCTGACTTTC. This codes for CASSFLGLAGVAGANVLTF. Supplemented by reference TRBV11-2 and TRBJ2-6, the full variable domain reads EAGVAQSPRYKIIEKRQSVAFWCNPISGHATLYWYQQILGQGPKLLIQFQNNGVVDDSQLPKDRFSAERLKGVDSTLKIQPAKLEDSAVYLCASSFLGLAGVAGANVLTFGAGSRLTVL.

This clonotype was counted at least ten times. The rearrangement links TRBV28 to TRBJ1-5; TRBD1 matches 7 bases. This CDR3 is 14 amino acids long. Germline V gene data show CDR1 as MDHEN and CDR2 as SYDVKM. The ends lost 4 bases at V and 6 bases at J; junction bases unmatched: 6. CDR3 nucleotide sequence: TGTGCCAGCAGTTCTCAGACAGGGTTTCAGCCCCAGCATTTT. Its translation: CASSSQTGFQPQHF.

The sample holds many counts of this clonotype. V usage is TRBV27 and J usage is TRBJ1-2, with D tentatively TRBD1 (5 bases). The CDR3 spans 14 residues. Per germline, CDR1 MNHEY and CDR2 SMNVEV (reference sequence). Trimming cost V 6 bases and J 3 bases, with 14 bases left between them. The CDR3 coding sequence is TGTGCCAGCAGCCTGGCGACGGGACACTATGGCTACACCTTC. Protein sequence: CASSLATGHYGYTF.

This clonotype was detected a few times. Its ends do not fully match the called genes, so a read error is possible. J is TRBJ1-2 and V is TRBV2; D call uncertain. This CDR3 is built from 14 residues. Germline V CDR1 and CDR2: SNHLY, FYNNEI. In DNA form, the CDR3 reads TGTGCCAGCAGCGAAGGACCGGATAACTATGGCTACACCTTC. Residues: CASSEGPDNYGYTF.

This clonotype was found many times. The V call is TRBV7-9, the J call TRBJ2-1; no firm D call. Germline V gene sequence: CDR1 SEHNR, CDR2 FQNEAQ (reference sequence). The germline V and J ends were trimmed by 4 bases and 8 bases, with 9 bases remaining between them. The length of the CDR3 is 12 residues. The CDR3: CASSYANHEQFF. The DNA of the CDR3 is TGTGCCAGCAGCTACGCCAACCATGAGCAGTTCTTC.

There are a few counts of this clonotype. The J gene is TRBJ2-1, the V gene TRBV3-1; 7 nucleotides align to TRBD2. The germline gives CDR1 LGHDT, CDR2 YNNKEL (reference sequence). V was clipped by 0 bases and J by 7 bases; unmatched bases: 6. CDR3 length equals 15 residues. The DNA for the CDR3 is TGTGCCAGCAGCCAAGAGGTGGGAGGGCCAAATGAGCAGTTCTTC. This encodes CASSQEVGGPNEQFF.

The sample holds a few counts of this clonotype. This chain joins TRBV20-1 and TRBJ1-2; D remains unclear. The CDR3 totals 16 residues. V gave up 1 base and J gave up 4 bases, with 19 bases separating them. In germline, CDR1 is DFQATT, CDR2 SNEGSKA (reference sequence). In nucleotides, the CDR3 is TGCAGTGCTAGAGTGGGTCTCGCAGGTCCCTTCTATGGCTACACCTTC. Translating it yields CSARVGLAGPFYGYTF.

The V gene is TRBV11-3, the J gene TRBJ2-7; possibly TRBD1 or TRBD2 for D (5 bases each). Germline V gene lookup returns CDR1 SGHNT and CDR2 YENEEA. The CDR3 sequence is 15 residues long. V lost 1 base and J lost 6, with 16 bases in between. The CDR3 loop reads CASSLGSGTSGEQYF. CDR3 bases: TGTGCCAGCAGCTTAGGTTCCGGGACGTCCGGCGAGCAGTACTTC.

This clonotype was found many times. The V and J genes are TRBV5-1 and TRBJ2-3; TRBD1 or TRBD2 may be the D gene (5 bases each). The CDR3 has 16 amino acids. V lost 0 bases and J 3 bases, leaving 14 bases between the germline ends. Germline V CDR1 and CDR2: SGHRS, YFSETQ. The CDR3 nucleotides are TGCGCCAGCAGCTTGGGTGGCACATGGGGGACAGATACGCAGTATTTT. Protein sequence: CASSLGGTWGTDTQYF. The full variable domain, with the rest looked up from reference TRBV5-1 and TRBJ2-3, is KAGVTQTPRYLIKTRGQQVTLSCSPISGHRSVSWYQQTPGQGLQFLFEYFSETQRNKGNFPGRFSGRQFSNSRSEMNVSTLELGDSALYLCASSLGGTWGTDTQYFGPGTRLTVL.

In this sample, this clonotype turned up many times. The chain is built from TRBV28 and TRBJ2-7; D may be TRBD1 (6 bases). CDR3 length equals 13 residues. Trimming stripped 10 bases from V and 6 bases from J, with 19 bases between. Germline V gives CDR1 MDHEN, CDR2 SYDVKM. This CDR3 reads CATRRGRTLEQYF. The CDR3, as DNA: TGTGCCACCCGAAGGGGGAGAACACTCGAGCAGTACTTC. The full variable domain, its missing parts supplied by reference TRBV28 and TRBJ2-7, is DVKVTQSSRYLVKRTGEKVFLECVQDMDHENMFWYRQDPGLGLRLIYFSYDVKMKEKGDIPEGYSVSREKKERFSLILESASTNQTSMYLCATRRGRTLEQYFGPGTRLTVT.

To note about this clonotype: The junction and the germline gene differ at one end; a read error may be behind it. The J gene is TRBJ2-1, the V gene TRBV5-6, with TRBD2 identical over 10 bases. Looked up from germline, CDR1 is SGHDT and CDR2 is YYEEEE. This CDR3 comprises 17 residues. The CDR3 region is CASSFGYLAGVSDERFF. The CDR3, as DNA: TGTGCCAGCAGCTTTGGTTATCTAGCGGGAGTTTCAGATGAGCGGTTCTTC.

This clonotype was detected many times. The rearrangement joins TRBV11-2 to TRBJ1-1, with 9 bases fitting TRBD1. The CDR3 contains 16 residues. V lost 11 bases and J lost 0; bases outside the gene matches: 13. The germline gives CDR1 SGHAT, CDR2 FQNNGV. The CDR3 nucleotides read TGTGCCGGAGTCTTTACGGGACAGGGCATGAACACTGAAGCTTTCTTT. Residues: CAGVFTGQGMNTEAFF.

The rearrangement uses TRBV30 and TRBJ2-1, with a tentative D call TRBD2 (6 bases). V was shortened by 0 bases and J by 12 bases, with 15 bases between the two germline ends. From germline, CDR1 is GTSNPN and CDR2 SVGIG (reference sequence). This CDR3 has 13 residues. The CDR3, as DNA: TGTGCCTGGAGTGTAGTAGCCCCCGGGAGGCAGTTCTTC. This encodes CAWSVVAPGRQFF.

The genes are TRBV9 and TRBJ2-7; 7 nucleotides match TRBD2. The CDR3 spans 15 residues. The junction had 10 bases not matched to a gene; V was cut back by 4 bases and J by 3 bases. Per the germline V gene, CDR1 is SGDLS and CDR2 is YYNGEE. The CDR3, as DNA: TGTGCCAGCAGCCTCCAAGCGGGACCTTACTACGAGCAGTACTTC. This encodes CASSLQAGPYYEQYF. The full variable domain, rest sourced from reference TRBV9 and TRBJ2-7, is DSGVTQTPKHLITATGQRVTLRCSPRSGDLSVYWYQQSLDQGLQFLIQYYNGEERAKGNILERFSAQQFPDLHSELNLSSLELGDSALYFCASSLQAGPYYEQYFGPGTRLTVT.

The DNA for the CDR3 is TGCGCCAGCAGCCAAAACCGGGACTATGAGGGCAATGAGCAGTTCTTC. Translation: CASSQNRDYEGNEQFF. The chain carries TRBV4-1 and TRBJ2-1; 7 nucleotides match TRBD2. Germline loops: CDR1 MGHRA, CDR2 YSYEKL. This CDR3 has 16 residues. Germline trimming cut 2 bases from V and 6 bases from J; bases unmatched to any gene: 10.